This T cell receptor (beta chain) comes out of a study of tumour-infiltrating T cells in Burkitt lymphoma. Overall study: Survival, overall and progression-free, tracked with productive clonality.

TCRdb's copy holds only in-frame clones and misses some; the assay was immunoSEQ multiplex PCR. The table has around 15,000 clones, just under 80% seen once. This CDR3 is built from 16 residues. Per germline, CDR1 MNHEY and CDR2 SVGAGI. V lost 4 bases, J lost 2 bases, and 17 bases lay in between. The count of this clone is one. The sequence came from a human donor with diffuse large B-cell lymphoma. The genes are TRBV6-5 and TRBJ1-2; D is ambiguous. Specimen: tumor tissue. The CDR3 nucleotides are TGTGCCAGCAGTTCCTCCTTACACGTTCCGAACTATGGCTACACCTTC. It specifies CASSSSLHVPNYGYTF.